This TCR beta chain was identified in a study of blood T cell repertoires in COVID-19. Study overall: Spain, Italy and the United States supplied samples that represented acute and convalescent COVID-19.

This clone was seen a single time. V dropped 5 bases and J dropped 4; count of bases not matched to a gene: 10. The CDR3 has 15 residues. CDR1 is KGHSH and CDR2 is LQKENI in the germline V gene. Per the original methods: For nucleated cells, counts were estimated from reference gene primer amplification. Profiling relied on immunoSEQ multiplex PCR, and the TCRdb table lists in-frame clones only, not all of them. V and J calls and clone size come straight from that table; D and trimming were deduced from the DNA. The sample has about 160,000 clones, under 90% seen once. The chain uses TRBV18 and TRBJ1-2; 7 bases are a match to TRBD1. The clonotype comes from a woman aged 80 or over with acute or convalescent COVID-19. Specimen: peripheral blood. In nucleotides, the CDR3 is TGTGCCAGCTCAGAAAGAACCGGGACAGTCTATGGCTACACCTTC. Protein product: CASSERTGTVYGYTF.